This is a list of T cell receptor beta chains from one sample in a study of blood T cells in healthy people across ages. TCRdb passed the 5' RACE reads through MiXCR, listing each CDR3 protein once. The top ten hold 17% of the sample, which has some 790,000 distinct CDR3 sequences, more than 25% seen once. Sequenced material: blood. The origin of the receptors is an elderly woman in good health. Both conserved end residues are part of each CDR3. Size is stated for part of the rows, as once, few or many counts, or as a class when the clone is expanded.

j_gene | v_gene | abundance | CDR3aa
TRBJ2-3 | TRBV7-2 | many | CASSQQLGLRGDTQYF
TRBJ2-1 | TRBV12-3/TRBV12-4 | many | CASSLSGGALNEQFF
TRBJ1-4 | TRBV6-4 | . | CANSVGGASTNEKLFF
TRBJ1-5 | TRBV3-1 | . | CASSQITSGPQHF
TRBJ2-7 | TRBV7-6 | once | CASSLDYSEQYF
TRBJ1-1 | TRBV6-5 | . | CASTWAGGNTEAFF
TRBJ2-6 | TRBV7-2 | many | CASSFRPSSGANVLTF
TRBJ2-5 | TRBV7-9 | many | CASSSFRTSGGGGTQYF
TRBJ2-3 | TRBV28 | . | CASSSRKGGVTDTQYF
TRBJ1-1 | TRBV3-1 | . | CASSQEGLSTEAFF
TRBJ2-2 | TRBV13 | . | CASSFGPRTIGELFF
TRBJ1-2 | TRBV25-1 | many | CASSEMQGKGYGYTF